The 32 T cell receptor beta chains given below trace back to one sample, sequenced in a study of blood T cell repertoires in COVID-19. Sequencing was performed with immunoSEQ multiplex PCR; in TCRdb, only in-frame clones are kept and a portion is missing. The sample lists about 90,000 clones; over 80% were seen once. The sample taken for sequencing was peripheral blood. The source is a woman aged 70-85 years with active or convalescent COVID-19.

The rearrangement uses TRBV15 and TRBJ2-5; tentatively, D is TRBD2 (6 bases). V was trimmed by 1 base and J by 1 base, leaving 10 bases between them. The CDR3 loop spans 15 amino acids. CDR1 and CDR2 from the germline V gene are LNHNV and YYDKDF (reference sequence). The CDR3 spells CATSRAGTLQETQYF. CDR3 bases: TGTGCCACCAGCAGAGCAGGGACTCTCCAAGAGACCCAGTACTTC.

The V call is TRBV6-5, the J call TRBJ2-5; D may be TRBD2 (6 bases). The CDR3 sequence is 13 residues long. Trimming stripped 6 bases from V and 4 bases from J, with 12 bases between. From germline, CDR1 is MNHEY and CDR2 SVGAGI. In DNA form, the CDR3 reads TGTGCCAGCAGGCGGAGGGCGGGAGAGACCCAGTACTTC. Translated: CASRRRAGETQYF.

The rearrangement uses TRBV6-6 and TRBJ1-6, with 7 bases aligning to TRBD1. CDR3 length equals 13 residues. The J segment lost 10 bases and the V segment lost 5 bases, leaving 5 bases of the junction unmatched. Germline V gene data show CDR1 as MNHNY and CDR2 as SVGAGI (reference sequence). CDR3 sequence: CASSTGEVSPLHF. The CDR3 region has the DNA TGTGCCAGCAGTACAGGGGAGGTATCACCCCTCCACTTT.

The CDR3 DNA reads TGTGCCAGCAGCTCGGGGGGAAAGACCCAGTACTTC. This gives the protein CASSSGGKTQYF. The rearrangement uses TRBV5-5 and TRBJ2-5; 7 bases are shared with TRBD2. The germline CDR1 and CDR2 sequences are SGHKS and YYEKEE (reference sequence). V trimming: 3 bases; J trimming: 6 bases; junction bases outside the gene matches: 2. The CDR3 loop spans 12 amino acids. Variable domain in full (rest from reference TRBV5-5 and TRBJ2-5): DAGVTQSPTHLIKTRGQQVTLRCSPISGHKSVSWYQQVLGQGPQFIFQYYEKEERGRGNFPDRFSARQFPNYSSELNVNALLLGDSALYLCASSSGGKTQYFGPGTRLLVL.

This clone was detected a few times. The CDR3 region has the DNA TGTGCCAGTAGTATAACAGGGTCTCGAAGCAATCAGCCCCAGCATTTT. Translating gives CASSITGSRSNQPQHF. The V call is TRBV19, the J call TRBJ1-5, with D perhaps TRBD1 (6 bases). Trimming took off 2 bases at V and 1 base at J, with 12 bases between the two ends. Looked up from germline, CDR1 is LNHDA and CDR2 is SQIVND (reference sequence). This CDR3 is 16 amino acids long.

The V call is TRBV4-1, the J call TRBJ1-3; D possibly corresponds to TRBD1 (6 bases). V gave up 4 bases and J gave up 2 bases, with 12 bases separating them. Germline V gene data show CDR1 as MGHRA and CDR2 as YSYEKL. The CDR3 extends over 15 amino acids. The DNA for the CDR3 is TGCGCCAGCAGCCTAGGACAGAACGCTGGAAACACCATATATTTT. Protein sequence: CASSLGQNAGNTIYF.

The chain has TRBV24-1 and TRBJ1-1; D remains unclear. V was shortened by 5 bases and J by 4 bases, with 13 bases between the two germline ends. CDR3 length: 14 amino acids. Germline CDR1 and CDR2: KGHDR and SFDVKD. The CDR3 bases are TGTGCCACCAGTGCCGCACGTGGGAGCACTGAAGCTTTCTTT. It codes for CATSAARGSTEAFF.

The V call is TRBV16, the J call TRBJ1-2; 8 bases are shared with TRBD1. CDR3 length equals 13 residues. CDR1 and CDR2 (germline): KGHSY, FQNENV. V trimming: 2 bases; J trimming: 10 bases; junction bases outside the gene matches: 6. Written as DNA, the CDR3 is TGTGCCAGCAGCCAAAGGACAGGGAGTTTCTACACCTTC. Protein: CASSQRTGSFYTF.

The chain carries TRBV6-5 and TRBJ1-6; D is perhaps TRBD1 (6 bases). V lost 7 bases and J 7 bases, leaving 14 bases between the germline ends. From germline, CDR1 is MNHEY and CDR2 SVGAGI. The CDR3 has 14 residues. CDR3 DNA: TGTGCCAGCACCCGGGCAGGGGCCAATTCACCCCTCCACTTT. Protein: CASTRAGANSPLHF.

This sequence joins TRBV7-9 and TRBJ2-5; no clear D gene. The length of the CDR3 is 14 residues. Between the trimmed V and J ends, which lost 0 bases and 5 bases, there was a span of 10 bases. Germline V CDR1 and CDR2: SEHNR, FQNEAQ (reference sequence). CDR3 region: CASSLAPAPETQYF. CDR3 bases: TGTGCCAGCAGCTTAGCGCCAGCGCCCGAGACCCAGTACTTC. Using reference TRBV7-9 and TRBJ2-5 for the parts outside the CDR3, the full variable domain is DTGVSQNPRHKITKRGQNVTFRCDPISEHNRLYWYRQTLGQGPEFLTYFQNEAQLEKSRLLSDRFSAERPKGSFSTLEIQRTEQGDSAMYLCASSLAPAPETQYFGPGTRLLVL.

This chain connects TRBV7-2 to TRBJ1-2, with a possible D match to TRBD1 (5 bases). The CDR3 has 13 residues. The germline gives CDR1 SGHTA, CDR2 FQGNSA. Trimming shortened V by 3 bases and J by 4 bases, and 9 bases separated the two germline ends. CDR3 loop: CASSFSGIYGYTF. The DNA for the CDR3 is TGTGCCAGCAGCTTTTCAGGGATCTATGGCTACACCTTC.

This chain joins TRBV7-2 and TRBJ1-1, with D perhaps matching TRBD1 (6 bases). In germline, CDR1 is SGHTA, CDR2 FQGNSA. Deletions cut 4 bases from V and 9 bases from J, with 15 bases between. This CDR3 comprises 13 residues. In DNA, the CDR3 is TGTGCCAGCAGCTCCCGGACAGACCTAAAAGCTTTCTTT. Protein sequence: CASSSRTDLKAFF.

The chain joins TRBV18 to TRBJ1-2; the match to TRBD1 covers 8 bases. V shed 2 bases and J 8 bases; nucleotides not matched to a gene: 4. Germline-derived CDR1 and CDR2 are KGHSH and LQKENI. This CDR3 is built from 13 residues. This CDR3 is CASSPAGGTGYTF. As DNA, the CDR3 is TGTGCCAGCTCACCAGCAGGGGGCACAGGCTACACCTTC.

V is TRBV24-1 and J is TRBJ2-1; the match to TRBD2 covers 8 bases. V was pared by 5 bases and J by 5 bases, with 1 base of the junction left unmatched. The CDR3 consists of 13 residues. Per germline, CDR1 KGHDR and CDR2 SFDVKD. CDR3: CATSAGGNNEQFF. In DNA form, the CDR3 reads TGTGCCACCAGTGCGGGGGGGAACAATGAGCAGTTCTTC.

This chain uses TRBV28 with TRBJ1-5, with 9 bases fitting TRBD1. V shed 7 bases, J shed 5 bases, and the junction held 9 bases outside the gene matches. The CDR3 runs 15 residues. From germline, CDR1 is MDHEN and CDR2 SYDVKM. The CDR3 reads CASNSPGQGHQPQHF. CDR3 bases: TGTGCCAGCAACTCCCCGGGACAGGGACATCAGCCCCAGCATTTT.

This chain connects TRBV6-6 to TRBJ2-3; TRBD2 might be the D (5 bases). This CDR3 is built from 14 residues. From germline, CDR1 is MNHNY and CDR2 SVGAGI (reference sequence). V gave up 2 bases and J gave up 4 bases, with 10 bases separating them. The CDR3 DNA reads TGTGCCAGCAGTTACGGGGAGTTGGCAGATACGCAGTATTTT. Residues: CASSYGELADTQYF.

This rearrangement joins TRBV10-2 to TRBJ2-5, with D maybe TRBD2 (6 bases). Deletions cut 6 bases from V and 0 bases from J, with 11 bases between. The CDR3 is 14 amino acids. Looked up from germline, CDR1 is WSHSY and CDR2 is SAAADI. The CDR3 loop is CASRTGVYQETQYF. The CDR3 DNA sequence: TGCGCCAGCAGGACGGGAGTCTACCAAGAGACCCAGTACTTC.

The rearrangement links TRBV11-2 to TRBJ2-7; D is possibly TRBD2 (5 bases). Germline V gene sequence: CDR1 SGHAT, CDR2 FQNNGV. The CDR3 runs 19 residues. Trimming took off 0 bases at V and 1 base at J, with 22 bases between the two ends. Here the CDR3 DNA reads TGTGCCAGCAGCTTAGATCGTTCCCGAGGACCCGGAGGATCCTACGAGCAGTACTTC. Translated, it gives CASSLDRSRGPGGSYEQYF.

V and J are TRBV5-1 and TRBJ2-1; TRBD2 agrees at 10 bases. The trim removed 4 bases at V and 2 bases at J, leaving 9 bases unmatched. Germline V gene sequence: CDR1 SGHRS, CDR2 YFSETQ. The length of the CDR3 is 17 residues. The CDR3 here is CASSISPGLAAYNEQFF. CDR3 DNA: TGCGCCAGCAGCATCTCCCCTGGACTAGCGGCCTACAATGAGCAGTTCTTC.

The chain combines TRBV5-6 with TRBJ2-3; 12 nucleotides agree with TRBD2. The germline V gene has CDR1 SGHDT and CDR2 YYEEEE. This CDR3 region has 16 residues. V was clipped by 1 base and J by 3 bases; unmatched bases: 3. CDR3: CASSLFGLAGTDTQYF. The CDR3 bases are TGTGCCAGCAGCTTGTTTGGACTAGCGGGGACAGATACGCAGTATTTT.

The gene calls are TRBV5-4 and TRBJ1-6; TRBD1 agrees at 9 bases. CDR3 length: 15 residues. The trim removed 4 bases at V and 7 bases at J, leaving 6 bases unmatched. Germline CDR1 reads SGHNT; CDR2 reads YYREEE (reference sequence). The DNA for the CDR3 is TGTGCCAGCAGCAAAGAGGGACAGGGCAATTCACCCCTCCACTTT. It encodes CASSKEGQGNSPLHF.

The chain employs TRBV4-2 and TRBJ2-5, with 13 bases lining up with TRBD2. The CDR3 loop spans 18 amino acids. Germline V CDR1 and CDR2: LGHNA, YNFKEQ. With V trimmed by 1 base and J by 0 bases, 5 bases remained unmatched. The CDR3 DNA sequence: TGTGCCAGCAGCCAAGCTACGGGGACTAGCGGGGACCAAGAGACCCAGTACTTC. It specifies CASSQATGTSGDQETQYF.

This rearrangement joins TRBV3-1 (or the pseudogene TRBV3-2) to TRBJ2-4, with TRBD2 identical over 7 bases. J gave up 9 bases and V 2 bases, and 4 bases lay outside the gene matches. In germline, CDR1 is LGHDT, CDR2 YNNKEL (reference sequence). CDR3 length equals 13 residues. The CDR3 DNA reads as TGTGCCAGCAGCCAATATCCGGGGGGCATTCAGTACTTC. Translation: CASSQYPGGIQYF.

This chain uses TRBV7-8 with TRBJ1-3, with D unclear. The CDR3 is 15 residues long. The germline V gene has CDR1 SGHVS and CDR2 FQNEAQ. The germline V and J ends were trimmed by 1 base and 2 bases, with 9 bases remaining between them. The CDR3 nucleotides read TGTGCCAGCAGCTTAGGGTGGGAGACTGGAAACACCATATATTTT. Its translation is CASSLGWETGNTIYF.

For the CDR3, the DNA is TGTGCCAGCTCACCTGCTAGCGGGAGTAAAGAGACCCAGTACTTC. Residues: CASSPASGSKETQYF. V usage is TRBV18 and J usage is TRBJ2-5, with 10 bases identical to TRBD2. Trimming cost V 3 bases and J 3 bases; bases outside gene matches: 4. This CDR3 region has 15 residues. CDR1 and CDR2 from the germline V gene are KGHSH and LQKENI. The entire variable domain, with the rest obtained from reference TRBV18 and TRBJ2-5, is as follows: NAGVMQNPRHLVRRRGQEARLRCSPMKGHSHVYWYRQLPEEGLKFMVYLQKENIIDESGMPKERFSAEFPKEGPSILRIQQVVRGDSAAYFCASSPASGSKETQYFGPGTRLLVL.

The sample holds one count of this clone. This chain joins TRBV19 and TRBJ1-6, with 11 positions matching TRBD1. CDR1 and CDR2 (germline): LNHDA, SQIVND (reference sequence). J was trimmed by 9 bases and V by 4 bases; bases with no gene match: 5. The CDR3 loop spans 15 amino acids. As DNA, the CDR3 is TGTGCCAGTAGTAGTCTTGGGACAGGGGGTTCACCCCTCCACTTT. As protein: CASSSLGTGGSPLHF.

The chain couples TRBV28 to TRBJ1-4; the D gene is possibly TRBD1 (5 bases). Between the trimmed V and J ends, which lost 6 bases and 2 bases, there was a span of 13 bases. CDR1 is MDHEN and CDR2 is SYDVKM in the germline V gene. CDR3 length: 15 amino acids. CDR3 in DNA: TGTGCCAGCAGCCCTTTGGGGGGGACTAATGAAAAACTGTTTTTT. This codes for CASSPLGGTNEKLFF.

J is TRBJ2-5 and V is TRBV3-1 (or the pseudogene TRBV3-2), with a possible D match to TRBD1 (6 bases). From germline, CDR1 is LGHDT and CDR2 YNNKEL (reference sequence). With 1 base removed from V and 5 bases from J, the gap between germline ends came to 11 bases. The CDR3 is 14 residues long. CDR3 nucleotides: TGTGCCAGCAGCCAAGCCACAGGGCGCGAGACCCAGTACTTC. It codes for CASSQATGRETQYF.

The chain employs TRBV24-1 and TRBJ1-5; TRBD1 aligns across 8 bases. The trim removed 2 bases at V and 5 bases at J, leaving 7 bases unmatched. Germline CDR1 reads KGHDR; CDR2 reads SFDVKD. CDR3 length: 16 residues. The CDR3 nucleotides read TGTGCCACCAGTGATTCAGGGGGCTTGACTGATCAGCCCCAGCATTTT. Translated: CATSDSGGLTDQPQHF.

In the case of this clone: Different DNA sequences within this sample yield the same CDR3. This chain links TRBV7-9 with TRBJ2-1; TRBD1 matches 7 bases. V lost 2 bases, J lost 6 bases, and 1 base stayed unmatched. The germline V gene encodes CDR1 SEHNR and CDR2 FQNEAQ (reference sequence). CDR3 length: 13 residues. The chain's CDR3 is CASSLSGGNEQFF. CDR3 bases: TGTGCCAGCAGCTTATCAGGGGGCAATGAGCAGTTCTTC.

This clone was found a few times. The chain recombines TRBV4-1 with TRBJ2-7; D is uncertain. V was shortened by 1 base and J by 0 bases, with 4 bases between the two germline ends. Germline CDR1 is MGHRA and CDR2 is YSYEKL. The CDR3 spans 13 residues. The CDR3 sequence is CASSQGLSYEQYF. CDR3 DNA: TGCGCCAGCAGCCAAGGACTCTCCTACGAGCAGTACTTC.

V usage is TRBV12-3 or TRBV12-4 and J usage is TRBJ1-3; no definite D call. Trimming removed 7 bases at V and 0 bases at J, with 7 bases between. This CDR3 has 13 amino acids. The CDR3 bases are TGTGCCAGCACCCAGGACTCTGGAAACACCATATATTTT. Translating it yields CASTQDSGNTIYF.